The T cell receptor beta chain described here comes from a study of blood T cell repertoires in COVID-19. Data came from immunoSEQ multiplex PCR; TCRdb stores just in-frame clones and leaves some out. There are a few hundred thousand clones in the sample; 80% to 90% occur only once, and around 9% lies in the top ten. This CDR3 is built from 14 residues. Germline V gives CDR1 SGHTA, CDR2 FQGNSA. Trimming left V 3 bases short and J 1 base short, with 6 bases between. Ages ranged from roughly 18 to 100 years, with residence in under 25 US areas. Cohorts were determined from participant-reported clinical history.

The sample was PBMCs or T cells enriched from blood (not recorded which). The rearrangement uses TRBV7-2 and TRBJ2-2; D is possibly TRBD1 (6 bases). This TCR was recovered from a woman under 30 who had recovered from COVID-19. DNA of the CDR3: TGTGCCAGCAGCTTGGACAGGAACACCGGGGAGCTGTTTTTT. Translated: CASSLDRNTGELFF.